This TCR beta chain is from a study of CD8 T cells in ankylosing spondylitis. The V segment lost 5 bases and the J segment 2 bases; nucleotides outside the gene matches: 9. Germline lookup yields CDR1 SGHRS and CDR2 YFSETQ. There are 17 residues in the CDR3. Notes on the study in general: In ankylosing spondylitis blood, a motif of about 8 highly homologous TCR beta variants appeared characteristic. Earlier authors reported some of these motif variants in reactive arthritis synovial fluid and blood. It was reported that disease-linked clones were significantly enriched in matched ankylosing spondylitis synovial fluid.

The sample holds many counts of this clonotype. Its target is unknown. TCRdb re-called the 5' RACE reads through MiXCR, storing one row per CDR3 protein. The data hold 150,000 to 200,000 distinct CDR3 sequences, with 10% to 15% observed a single time. This receptor was obtained from a female donor with ankylosing spondylitis or in good health (not recorded which). The genes are TRBV5-1 and TRBJ2-7; 14 bases are a match to TRBD2. The sequencing sample was made of blood, either unsorted or a sorted T cell fraction (not recorded which). CDR3 protein: CASSRTSGRLTAYEQYF. The CDR3 DNA reads TGCGCCAGCAGTCGGACTAGCGGGAGGCTTACCGCCTACGAGCAGTACTTC.